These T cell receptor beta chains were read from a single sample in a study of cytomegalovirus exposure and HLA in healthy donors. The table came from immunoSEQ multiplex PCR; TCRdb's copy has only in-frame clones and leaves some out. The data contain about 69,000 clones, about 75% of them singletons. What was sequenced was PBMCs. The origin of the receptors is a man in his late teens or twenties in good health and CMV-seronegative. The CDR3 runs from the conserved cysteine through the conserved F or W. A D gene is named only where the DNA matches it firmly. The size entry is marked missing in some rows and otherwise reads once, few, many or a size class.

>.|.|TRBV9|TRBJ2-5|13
CASSVSLSETQYF
TGTGCCAGCAGCGTATCTTTGTCGGAGACCCAGTACTTC
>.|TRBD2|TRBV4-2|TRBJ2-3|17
CASSQGLAGGPGDTQYF
TGTGCCAGCAGCCAAGGACTAGCGGGGGGTCCGGGGGATACGCAGTATTTT
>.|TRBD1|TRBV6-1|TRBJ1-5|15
CATGAGTGNIQPQHF
TGTGCCACCGGGGCCGGGACAGGGAATATTCAGCCCCAGCATTTT
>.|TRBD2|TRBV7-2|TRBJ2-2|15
CASSRRGADTGELFF
TGTGCCAGCAGCCGGCGGGGGGCGGACACCGGGGAGCTGTTTTTT
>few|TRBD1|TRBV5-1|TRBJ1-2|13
CASSVGQGGSYTF
TGCGCCAGCAGCGTCGGACAGGGAGGAAGCTACACCTTC
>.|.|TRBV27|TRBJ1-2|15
CASSSISQGVGGYTF
TGTGCCAGCAGTTCGATTAGCCAGGGTGTCGGAGGCTACACCTTC
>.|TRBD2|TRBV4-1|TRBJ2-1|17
CASSLRPGTNAYNEQFF
TGCGCCAGCAGCCTCAGGCCCGGGACTAATGCCTACAATGAGCAGTTCTTC
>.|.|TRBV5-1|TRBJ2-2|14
CASSLAPSTGELFF
TGCGCCAGCAGCTTGGCCCCCTCGACCGGGGAGCTGTTTTTT
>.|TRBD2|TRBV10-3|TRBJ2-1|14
CAISPAGAGNEQFF
TGTGCCATCAGTCCAGCGGGGGCGGGTAATGAGCAGTTCTTC
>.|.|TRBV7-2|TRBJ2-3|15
CASSLIGRNTDTQYF
TGTGCCAGCAGCTTAATCGGTAGAAACACAGATACGCAGTATTTT
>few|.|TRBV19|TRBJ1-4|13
CASRVRSNEKLFF
TGTGCCAGTAGGGTCCGGAGTAATGAAAAACTGTTTTTT
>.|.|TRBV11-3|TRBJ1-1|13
CASSLETGTEAFF
TGTGCCAGCAGCTTAGAAACCGGCACTGAAGCTTTCTTT